This entry concerns a single TCR beta chain. This specimen comes from a study of control samples from healthy donors and cancer patients. Only in-frame clones appear in the TCRdb table, and some are missing; sequencing was by immunoSEQ multiplex PCR. Among tens of thousands of clones listed, roughly nine tenths were seen once. The material sequenced was blood. The TCR sequence derives from a man aged 30-40 years in good health.

CDR3 bases: TGTGCCAGCAGTGTTTCGGAGACCGGGGAGCTGTTTTTT. Protein product: CASSVSETGELFF. The chain carries TRBV2 and TRBJ2-2, with D unresolved. The CDR3 covers 13 residues. CDR1 is SNHLY and CDR2 is FYNNEI in the germline V gene. Trimming stripped 4 bases from V and 5 bases from J, with 8 bases between.